These 2 T cell receptor beta chains share one sample of origin, sequenced in a study of blood T cell repertoires in COVID-19. Here immunoSEQ multiplex PCR was the method, and the copy in TCRdb shows in-frame clones only, minus some. Of a few hundred thousand clones in the sample, around 89% were seen once. Sequenced: peripheral blood. Receptors were obtained from a woman aged 50 to 60 with COVID-19, enrolled during active disease.

The chain is built from TRBV19 and TRBJ2-2; D might be TRBD2 (6 bases). V was pared by 6 bases and J by 4 bases, with 18 bases between. The CDR3 has 16 amino acids. CDR1 is LNHDA and CDR2 is SQIVND in the germline V gene (reference sequence). CDR3 bases: TGTGCCAGTAGGTCGGAGGGCCAGCTGGGCACCGGGGAGCTGTTTTTT. Protein: CASRSEGQLGTGELFF.

The CDR3 is CASAVTFSYEQYF. The CDR3 DNA follows: TGTGCCAGCGCGGTGACCTTTTCCTACGAGCAGTACTTC. The genes are TRBV6-5 and TRBJ2-7, with D unresolved. The CDR3 spans 13 residues. Germline V gives CDR1 MNHEY, CDR2 SVGAGI. V lost 8 bases and J 1 base, leaving 12 bases between the germline ends.